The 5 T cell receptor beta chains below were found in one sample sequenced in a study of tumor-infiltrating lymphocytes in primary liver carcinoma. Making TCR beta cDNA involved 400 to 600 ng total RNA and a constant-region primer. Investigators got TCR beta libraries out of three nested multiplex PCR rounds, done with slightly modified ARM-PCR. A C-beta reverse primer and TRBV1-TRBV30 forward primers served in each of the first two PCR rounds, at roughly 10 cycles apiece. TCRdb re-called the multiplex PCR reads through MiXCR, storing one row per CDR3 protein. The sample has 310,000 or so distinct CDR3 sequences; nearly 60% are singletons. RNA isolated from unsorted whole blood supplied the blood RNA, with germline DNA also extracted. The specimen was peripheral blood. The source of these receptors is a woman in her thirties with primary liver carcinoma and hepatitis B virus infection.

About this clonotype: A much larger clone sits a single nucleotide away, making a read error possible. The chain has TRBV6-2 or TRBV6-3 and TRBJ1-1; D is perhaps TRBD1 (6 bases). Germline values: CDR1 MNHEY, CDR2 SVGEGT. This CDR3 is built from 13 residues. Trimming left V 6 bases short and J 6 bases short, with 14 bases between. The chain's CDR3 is CASSLQGLAEAFF. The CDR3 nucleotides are TGTGCCAGCAGCCTACAGGGACTCGCTGAAGCTTTCTTT.

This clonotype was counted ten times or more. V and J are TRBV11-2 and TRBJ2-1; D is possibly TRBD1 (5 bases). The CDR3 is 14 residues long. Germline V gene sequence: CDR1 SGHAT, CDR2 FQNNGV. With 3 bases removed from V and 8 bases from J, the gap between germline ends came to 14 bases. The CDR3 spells CASSFPGAGDEQFF. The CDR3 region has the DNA TGTGCCAGCAGCTTCCCTGGGGCCGGCGATGAGCAGTTCTTC.

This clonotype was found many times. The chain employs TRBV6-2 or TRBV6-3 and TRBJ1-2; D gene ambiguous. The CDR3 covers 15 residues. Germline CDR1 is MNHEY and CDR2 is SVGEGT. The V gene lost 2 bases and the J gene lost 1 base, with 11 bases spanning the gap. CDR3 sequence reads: CASSYRPALNYGYTF. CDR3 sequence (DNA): TGTGCCAGCAGTTACAGGCCGGCCCTTAACTATGGCTACACCTTC.

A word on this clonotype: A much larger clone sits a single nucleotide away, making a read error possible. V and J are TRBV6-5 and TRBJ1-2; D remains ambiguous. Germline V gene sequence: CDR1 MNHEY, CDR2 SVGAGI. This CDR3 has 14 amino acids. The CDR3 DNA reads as TGTGCCAGCAGTTACACCGGGTCAGGCTTCGGCTACATCTTC. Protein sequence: CASSYTGSGFGYIF.

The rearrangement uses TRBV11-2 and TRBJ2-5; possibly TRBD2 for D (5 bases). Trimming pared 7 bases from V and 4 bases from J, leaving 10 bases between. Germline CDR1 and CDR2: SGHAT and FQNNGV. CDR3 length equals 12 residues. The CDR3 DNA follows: TGTGCCAGCAACTCCGAGGGAGAGACCCAGTACTTC. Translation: CASNSEGETQYF.